These 15 T cell receptor beta chains were all obtained from the same sample, sequenced in a study of shared clonotypes between healthy human individuals. The data were produced by immunoSEQ multiplex PCR, yet TCRdb's version contains in-frame clones alone and is incomplete. The sample holds about 1 million clones, approximately 70% seen once. The sequenced sample consisted of memory CD4+ T cells sorted from blood. Subset given: CD45RA-negative fraction. The receptors here all came from a man younger than 35 in good health.

The CDR3 here is CASSLFGAGQGPQHF. The CDR3, as DNA: TGCGCCAGCAGCTTGTTTGGGGCAGGGCAGGGGCCCCAGCATTTT. This sequence joins TRBV5-1 and TRBJ1-5, with a possible D match to TRBD1 (5 bases). The CDR3 has 15 amino acids. Germline V gene lookup returns CDR1 SGHRS and CDR2 YFSETQ. The V gene lost 1 base and the J gene lost 9 bases, with 17 bases spanning the gap. The variable domain in full, completed from reference TRBV5-1 and TRBJ1-5, reads KAGVTQTPRYLIKTRGQQVTLSCSPISGHRSVSWYQQTPGQGLQFLFEYFSETQRNKGNFPGRFSGRQFSNSRSEMNVSTLELGDSALYLCASSLFGAGQGPQHFGDGTRLSIL.

This rearrangement joins TRBV13 to TRBJ2-5; TRBD2 matches at 11 bases. Trimming removed 1 base from V and 2 bases from J; junction bases left unmatched: 6. The CDR3 consists of 17 residues. Germline CDR1 and CDR2: PRHDT and FYEKMQ (reference sequence). CDR3 sequence reads: CASSLVGLAGTQETQYF. As DNA, the CDR3 is TGTGCCAGCAGCTTAGTCGGACTAGCGGGCACGCAAGAGACCCAGTACTTC.

On this clone itself: An end of the junction differs from the germline gene, which may be a read error. The chain uses TRBV7-7 and TRBJ2-2, with 12 bases lining up with TRBD1. CDR3 length: 15 residues. Germline V CDR1 and CDR2: SSHAT, FNYEAQ (reference sequence). CDR3 bases: TGTGCTAGCAGTTCCCGTACCGGGACAGGGGGCGAACTGTTTTTT. It is translated as CASSSRTGTGGELFF.

The genes are TRBV5-4 and TRBJ1-2, with TRBD1 identical over 10 bases. V gave up 4 bases and J gave up 4 bases; unmatched junction bases: 7. The CDR3 has 15 amino acids. CDR1 and CDR2 from the germline V gene are SGHNT and YYREEE (reference sequence). The CDR3 is CASSHQGQGSYGYTF. The CDR3 DNA follows: TGTGCCAGCAGCCACCAGGGACAGGGGTCCTATGGCTACACCTTC. The full variable domain, rest sourced from reference TRBV5-4 and TRBJ1-2, is ETGVTQSPTHLIKTRGQQVTLRCSSQSGHNTVSWYQQALGQGPQFIFQYYREEENGRGNFPPRFSGLQFPNYSSELNVNALELDDSALYLCASSHQGQGSYGYTFGSGTRLTVV.

The rearrangement uses TRBV30 and TRBJ2-7; D unclear. Germline V lookup: CDR1 GTSNPN, CDR2 SVGIG (reference sequence). The CDR3 covers 12 residues. V gave up 1 base and J gave up 6 bases, with 10 bases separating them. The CDR3 nucleotides read TGTGCCTGGAGTGGGCAGGCTGCCGAGCAGTACTTC. Residues: CAWSGQAAEQYF.

This rearrangement joins TRBV5-5 to TRBJ2-7, with 9 bases fitting TRBD1. With V trimmed by 4 bases and J by 12 bases, 14 bases remained unmatched. The CDR3 loop spans 14 amino acids. The germline gives CDR1 SGHKS, CDR2 YYEKEE (reference sequence). The CDR3 region has the DNA TGTGCCAGCAGCGACCCGGGACAGGGTGAACTTCCGTACTTC. Its translation: CASSDPGQGELPYF.

The rearrangement joins TRBV2 to TRBJ2-3; the D gene is possibly TRBD1 (6 bases). V was shortened by 5 bases and J by 3 bases, with 15 bases between the two germline ends. Germline loops: CDR1 SNHLY, CDR2 FYNNEI. The CDR3 covers 15 residues. The CDR3 reads CASSIQPTGTDTQYF. The DNA of the CDR3 is TGTGCCAGCAGTATACAACCGACAGGTACAGATACGCAGTATTTT.

The genes are TRBV28 and TRBJ2-7, with 11 bases aligning to TRBD2. Looked up from germline, CDR1 is MDHEN and CDR2 is SYDVKM. The CDR3 has 15 residues. The trim removed 2 bases at V and 3 bases at J, leaving 3 bases unmatched. CDR3 protein: CASSLETSGGYEQYF. The CDR3 coding sequence is TGTGCCAGCAGTTTAGAAACTAGCGGGGGCTACGAGCAGTACTTC.

This chain links TRBV5-6 with TRBJ1-1; D gene uncertain. The germline V gene encodes CDR1 SGHDT and CDR2 YYEEEE. Trimming removed 3 bases at V and 3 bases at J, with 12 bases between. This CDR3 region has 14 residues. This chain's CDR3 is CASSSMGMDTEAFF. The CDR3 coding sequence is TGTGCCAGCAGCTCTATGGGGATGGACACTGAAGCTTTCTTT.

The chain recombines TRBV11-2 with TRBJ1-1; maybe TRBD1 (5 bases). Germline V gene data show CDR1 as SGHAT and CDR2 as FQNNGV. The CDR3 covers 15 residues. Deletions cut 1 base from V and 7 bases from J, with 16 bases between. CDR3 DNA sequence: TGTGCCAGCAGCTTAGTGCAGGGAGGATTTGTTGAAGCTTTCTTT. It is translated as CASSLVQGGFVEAFF.

The chain is built from TRBV6-1 and TRBJ1-2; 9 bases map to TRBD1. CDR3 length: 15 residues. The V gene end was trimmed by 4 bases and the J gene end by 10 bases; junction bases not matched to a gene: 13. Germline CDR1 and CDR2: MNHNS and SASEGT. CDR3 residues: CASSVYRGRSEDYTF. CDR3 DNA sequence: TGTGCCAGCAGTGTTTACAGGGGGCGGTCCGAGGACTACACCTTC.

This rearrangement joins TRBV19 to TRBJ1-2, with 10 bases identical to TRBD1. The length of the CDR3 is 14 residues. The ends lost 6 bases at V and 2 bases at J; junction bases unmatched: 3. Germline V lookup: CDR1 LNHDA, CDR2 SQIVND (reference sequence). The DNA for the CDR3 is TGTGCCAGTAGCGGACAGGGGGGGAACTATGGCTACACCTTC. Protein: CASSGQGGNYGYTF.

The chain couples TRBV5-1 to TRBJ1-4, with 10 bases aligning to TRBD1. The junction had 8 bases not matched to a gene; V was cut back by 4 bases and J by 8 bases. Germline values: CDR1 SGHRS, CDR2 YFSETQ. The CDR3 totals 15 residues. CDR3 region: CASSPGQGVYEKLFF. DNA of the CDR3: TGCGCCAGCAGCCCCGGACAGGGGGTTTACGAAAAACTGTTTTTT.

Worth noting for this clone: The same CDR3 also results from other DNA sequences found in this sample. The chain combines TRBV9 with TRBJ2-7, with D possibly matching TRBD1 (5 bases). The CDR3 has 15 residues. V lost 0 bases, J lost 2 bases, and 12 bases lay in between. Germline CDR1 reads SGDLS; CDR2 reads YYNGEE. The CDR3 bases are TGTGCCAGCAGCGTAGCAACAGGCACCACCTACGAGCAGTACTTC. Translated: CASSVATGTTYEQYF.

This CDR3 is CAISESASGSGYEQYF. The CDR3, as DNA: TGTGCCATCAGTGAGTCCGCTAGCGGGAGTGGGTACGAGCAGTACTTC. The chain couples TRBV10-3 to TRBJ2-7, with 10 nucleotides matching TRBD2. Germline lookup yields CDR1 ENHRY and CDR2 SYGVKD. The V and J ends lost 0 bases and 4 bases, in that order; junction bases with no gene match: 6. This CDR3 region has 16 residues.